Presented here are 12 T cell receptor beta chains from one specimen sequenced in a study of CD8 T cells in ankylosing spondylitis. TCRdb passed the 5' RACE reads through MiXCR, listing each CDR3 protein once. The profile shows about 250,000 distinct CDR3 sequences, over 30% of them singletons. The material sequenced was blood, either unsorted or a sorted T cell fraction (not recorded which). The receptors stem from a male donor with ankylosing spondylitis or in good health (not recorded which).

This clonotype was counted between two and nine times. The CDR3 DNA reads TGTGCCAGCAGCTTAGGAGTCGCTGTGAACACTGAAGCTTTCTTT. This sequence encodes CASSLGVAVNTEAFF. The chain employs TRBV11-2 and TRBJ1-1; no firm D call. V lost 1 base, J lost 0 bases, and 9 bases lay in between. Germline CDR1 reads SGHAT; CDR2 reads FQNNGV. The length of the CDR3 is 15 residues.

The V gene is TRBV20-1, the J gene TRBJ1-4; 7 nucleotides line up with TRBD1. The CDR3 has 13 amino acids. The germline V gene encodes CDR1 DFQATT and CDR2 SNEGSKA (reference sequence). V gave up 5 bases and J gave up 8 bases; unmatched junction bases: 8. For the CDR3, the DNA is TGCAGTGCTCAATTGACAGGGAGGGAAAAACTGTTTTTT. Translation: CSAQLTGREKLFF.

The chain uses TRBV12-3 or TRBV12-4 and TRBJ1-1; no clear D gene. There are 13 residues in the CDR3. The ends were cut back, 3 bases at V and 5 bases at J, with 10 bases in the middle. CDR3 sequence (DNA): TGTGCCAGCAGTTTCGGGGTGGTGACTGAAGCTTTCTTT. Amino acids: CASSFGVVTEAFF.

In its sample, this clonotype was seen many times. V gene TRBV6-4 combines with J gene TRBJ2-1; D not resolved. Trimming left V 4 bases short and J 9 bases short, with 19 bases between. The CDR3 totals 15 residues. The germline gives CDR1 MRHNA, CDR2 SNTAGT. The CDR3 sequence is CASSVVGEGIGEQFF. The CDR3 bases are TGTGCCAGCAGTGTGGTCGGCGAAGGCATAGGTGAGCAGTTCTTC.

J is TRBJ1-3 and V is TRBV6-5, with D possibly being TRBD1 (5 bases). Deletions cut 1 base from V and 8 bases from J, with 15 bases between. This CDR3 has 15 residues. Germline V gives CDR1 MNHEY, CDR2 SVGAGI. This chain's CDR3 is CASSYYGQVGDTIYF. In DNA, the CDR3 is TGTGCCAGCAGTTACTATGGACAAGTGGGCGACACCATATATTTT.

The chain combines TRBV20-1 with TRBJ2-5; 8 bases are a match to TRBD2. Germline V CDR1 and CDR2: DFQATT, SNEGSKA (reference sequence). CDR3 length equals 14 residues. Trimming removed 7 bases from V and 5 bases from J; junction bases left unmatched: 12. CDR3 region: CSVPGRGGWETQYF. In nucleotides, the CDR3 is TGCAGTGTTCCGGGGCGCGGGGGGTGGGAGACCCAGTACTTC.

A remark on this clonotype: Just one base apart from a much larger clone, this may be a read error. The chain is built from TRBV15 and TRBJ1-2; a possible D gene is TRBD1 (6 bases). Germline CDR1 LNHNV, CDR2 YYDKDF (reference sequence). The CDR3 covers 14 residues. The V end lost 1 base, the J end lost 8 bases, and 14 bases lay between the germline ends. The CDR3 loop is CATSRAQGSAGYTF. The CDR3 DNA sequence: TGTGCCACCAGCAGAGCTCAGGGGTCGGCCGGCTACACCTTC.

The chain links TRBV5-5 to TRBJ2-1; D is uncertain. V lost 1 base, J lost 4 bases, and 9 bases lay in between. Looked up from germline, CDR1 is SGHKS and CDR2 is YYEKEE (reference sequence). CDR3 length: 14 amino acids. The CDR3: CASSLWRLYNEQFF. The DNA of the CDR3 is TGTGCCAGCAGCTTGTGGCGTCTTTACAATGAGCAGTTCTTC.

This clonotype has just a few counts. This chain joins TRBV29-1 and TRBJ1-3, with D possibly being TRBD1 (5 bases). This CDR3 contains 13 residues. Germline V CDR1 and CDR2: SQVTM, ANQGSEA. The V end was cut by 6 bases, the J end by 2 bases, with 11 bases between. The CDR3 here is CSVERDPGNTIYF. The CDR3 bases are TGCAGCGTGGAGAGGGACCCTGGAAACACCATATATTTT.

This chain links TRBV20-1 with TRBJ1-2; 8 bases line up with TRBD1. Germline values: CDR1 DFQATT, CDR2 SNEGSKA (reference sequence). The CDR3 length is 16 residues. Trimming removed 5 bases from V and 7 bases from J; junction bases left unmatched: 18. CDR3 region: CSASSTSGQGISGYTF. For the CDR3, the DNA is TGCAGTGCTTCCAGCACTTCCGGACAGGGAATAAGTGGCTACACCTTC.

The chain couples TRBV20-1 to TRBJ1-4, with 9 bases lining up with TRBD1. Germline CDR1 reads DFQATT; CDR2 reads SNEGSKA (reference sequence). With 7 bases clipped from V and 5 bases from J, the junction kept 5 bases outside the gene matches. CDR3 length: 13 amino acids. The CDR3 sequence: CSVKDRGNEKLFF. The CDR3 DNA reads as TGCAGTGTCAAGGACAGGGGAAATGAAAAACTGTTTTTT.

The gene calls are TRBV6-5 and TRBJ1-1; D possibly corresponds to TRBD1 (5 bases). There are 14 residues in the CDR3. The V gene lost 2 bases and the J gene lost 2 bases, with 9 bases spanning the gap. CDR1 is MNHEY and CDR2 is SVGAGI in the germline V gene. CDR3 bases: TGTGCCAGCAGTTACCAAGACAGTAACACTGAAGCTTTCTTT. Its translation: CASSYQDSNTEAFF.